Listed here is a single TCR beta chain. The record originates from a study of blood T cell repertoires in COVID-19. About the research overall: T cells, B-cell-depleted T cells, or PBMCs supplied cDNA or gDNA.

Germline values: CDR1 SGHVS, CDR2 FQNEAQ. This CDR3 has 16 amino acids. Trimming removed 1 base from V and 5 bases from J; junction bases left unmatched: 7. Only in-frame clones appear in the TCRdb table, and some are missing; sequencing was by immunoSEQ multiplex PCR. The sample holds fewer than 120,000 clones; about four fifths are singletons and the top ten take about 15%. This chain connects TRBV7-8 to TRBJ1-3, with TRBD1 identical over 8 bases. The receptor's source is a woman between 55 and 75 years old with acute or convalescent COVID-19. Sequencing was performed on peripheral blood. The CDR3 protein is CASSLVVGQGRNTIYF. The CDR3, as DNA: TGTGCCAGCAGCTTAGTGGTTGGACAGGGACGAAACACCATATATTTT.